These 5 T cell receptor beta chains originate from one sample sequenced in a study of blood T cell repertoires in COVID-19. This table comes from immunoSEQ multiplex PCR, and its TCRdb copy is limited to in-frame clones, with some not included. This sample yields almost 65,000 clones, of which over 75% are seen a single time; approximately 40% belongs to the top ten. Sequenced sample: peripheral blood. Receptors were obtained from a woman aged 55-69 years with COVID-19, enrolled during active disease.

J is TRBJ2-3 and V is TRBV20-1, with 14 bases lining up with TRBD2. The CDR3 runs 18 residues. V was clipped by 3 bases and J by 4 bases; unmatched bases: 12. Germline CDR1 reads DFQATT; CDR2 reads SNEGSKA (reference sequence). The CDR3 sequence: CSASALGLAGGTPDTQYF. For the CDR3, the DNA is TGCAGTGCTAGTGCCCTCGGACTAGCGGGGGGCACGCCAGATACGCAGTATTTT.

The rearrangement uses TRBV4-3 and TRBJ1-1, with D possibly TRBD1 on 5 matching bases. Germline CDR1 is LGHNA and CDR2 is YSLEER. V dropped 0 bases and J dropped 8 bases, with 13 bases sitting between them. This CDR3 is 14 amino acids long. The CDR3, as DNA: TGCGCCAGCAGCCAAGATGTGGGGCAGAAGGAAGCTTTCTTT. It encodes CASSQDVGQKEAFF.

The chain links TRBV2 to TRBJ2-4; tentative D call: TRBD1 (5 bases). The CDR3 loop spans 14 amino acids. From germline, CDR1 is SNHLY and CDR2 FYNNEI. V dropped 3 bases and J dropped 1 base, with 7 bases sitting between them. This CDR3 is CASSDRAAKNIQYF. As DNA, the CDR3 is TGTGCCAGCAGTGACAGGGCCGCCAAAAACATTCAGTACTTC.

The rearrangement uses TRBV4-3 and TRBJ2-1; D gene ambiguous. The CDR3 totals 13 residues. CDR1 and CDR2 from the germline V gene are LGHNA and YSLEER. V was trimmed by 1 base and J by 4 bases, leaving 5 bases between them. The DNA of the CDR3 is TGCGCCAGCAGCCAAGCGGTGTACAATGAGCAGTTCTTC. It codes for CASSQAVYNEQFF.

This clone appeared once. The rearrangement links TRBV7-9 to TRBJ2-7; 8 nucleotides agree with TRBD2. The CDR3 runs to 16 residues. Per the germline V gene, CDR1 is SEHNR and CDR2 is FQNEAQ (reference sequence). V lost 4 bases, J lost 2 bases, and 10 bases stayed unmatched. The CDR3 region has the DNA TGTGCCAGCAGCTCCCGGGGTAGCGGGGAGGCCTACGAGCAGTACTTC. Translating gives CASSSRGSGEAYEQYF.